The 21 T cell receptor beta chains below all came from one sample that was sequenced in a study of shared clonotypes between healthy human individuals. This table comes from immunoSEQ multiplex PCR, and its TCRdb copy is limited to in-frame clones, with some not included. The table lists some 2,000,000 clones, 90% to 96% of them singletons. Sequenced sample: naive CD4+ T cells sorted from blood. The subset here: CD45RA+ positively selected. The receptors were gathered from a young man in good health.

The V gene is TRBV21-1, the J gene TRBJ2-7. TRBV21-1 corresponds to a pseudogene. There are 16 residues in the CDR3. The CDR3: CASSKGRGEGSYEQYF. The DNA of the CDR3 is TGTGCCAGCAGCAAAGGAAGGGGAGAGGGGAGCTACGAGCAGTACTTC.

This chain links TRBV10-1 with TRBJ2-1, with D hard to call. V shed 3 bases and J shed 1 base, with 10 bases lying between them. This CDR3 comprises 15 residues. Germline loops: CDR1 WNHNN, CDR2 SYGVQD (reference sequence). The CDR3, as DNA: TGCGCCAGCAGTGAAAGGCTGGGTTCCTACAATGAGCAGTTCTTC. Amino acid sequence: CASSERLGSYNEQFF.

This chain uses TRBV6-5 with TRBJ2-5, with 11 bases fitting TRBD1. The CDR3 totals 15 residues. Germline V gene lookup returns CDR1 MNHEY and CDR2 SVGAGI. V lost 0 bases and J lost 4; bases outside the gene matches: 1. The CDR3 spells CASSYSGQGAETQYF. CDR3 coding DNA: TGTGCCAGCAGTTACTCCGGACAGGGGGCAGAGACCCAGTACTTC.

The count of this clone is one. The gene calls are TRBV5-1 and TRBJ1-6, with D possibly TRBD1 on 5 matching bases. Germline-derived CDR1 and CDR2 are SGHRS and YFSETQ. V lost 4 bases to trimming and J lost 10 bases, with 9 bases between them. The CDR3 extends over 12 amino acids. CDR3 in amino acids: CASSVDISPLHF. The CDR3 DNA reads TGCGCCAGCAGCGTGGACATATCACCCCTCCACTTT.

This rearrangement joins TRBV30 to TRBJ2-1; 8 nucleotides align to TRBD2. Germline CDR1 reads GTSNPN; CDR2 reads SVGIG (reference sequence). V was pared by 4 bases and J by 4 bases, with 6 bases of the junction left unmatched. The CDR3 sequence is 14 residues long. The CDR3 region is CAWNWAGGYNEQFF. The DNA for the CDR3 is TGTGCCTGGAACTGGGCGGGGGGTTACAATGAGCAGTTCTTC. Combining the CDR3 with reference TRBV30 and TRBJ2-1 gives the whole variable domain SQTIHQWPATLVQPVGSPLSLECTVEGTSNPNLYWYRQAAGRGLQLLFYSVGIGQISSEVPQNLSASRPQDRQFILSSKKLLLSDSGFYLCAWNWAGGYNEQFFGPGTRLTVL.

Here the CDR3 reads CASSFLLQGASGNTIYF. CDR3 coding DNA: TGTGCCAGCAGCTTCCTTCTGCAGGGGGCCTCTGGAAACACCATATATTTT. The chain couples TRBV7-9 to TRBJ1-3; 8 bases match TRBD1. Germline lookup yields CDR1 SEHNR and CDR2 FQNEAQ (reference sequence). CDR3 length: 17 residues. With V trimmed by 3 bases and J by 0 bases, 7 bases remained unmatched.

V and J are TRBV5-4 and TRBJ1-2, with D uncertain. V was shortened by 10 bases and J by 9 bases, with 22 bases between the two germline ends. This CDR3 contains 13 residues. Per germline, CDR1 SGHNT and CDR2 YYREEE (reference sequence). The CDR3 region has the DNA TGTGCCGTTATGGGCAGTTGGGTATCGCGCTACACCTTC. This codes for CAVMGSWVSRYTF.

The rearrangement joins TRBV6-1 to TRBJ2-3; TRBD2 aligns across 7 bases. CDR1 is MNHNS, CDR2 SASEGT, per germline. This CDR3 has 13 residues. V lost 6 bases and J lost 7; bases outside the gene matches: 7. CDR3 DNA sequence: TGTGCCAGCAGGACTAGCCCCACGAATACGCAGTATTTT. Its protein is CASRTSPTNTQYF.

The chain uses TRBV29-1 and TRBJ1-2; D gene unclear. The CDR3 length is 10 residues. The germline V gene encodes CDR1 SQVTM and CDR2 ANQGSEA. This CDR3 is CTCDGEGYTF. In nucleotides, the CDR3 is TGCACCTGCGATGGGGAGGGCTACACCTTC.

This chain links TRBV19 with TRBJ2-6; no definite D call. The CDR3 has 16 amino acids. V gave up 5 bases and J gave up 0 bases, with 11 bases separating them. The V gene's germline CDR1 is LNHDA and CDR2 SQIVND (reference sequence). Written as DNA, the CDR3 is TGTGCCAGTAGTCCTGAGACCCTCTCTGGGGCCAACGTCCTGACTTTC. As protein: CASSPETLSGANVLTF.

This clone was detected once. The chain has TRBV10-1 and TRBJ2-1, with TRBD2 identical over 10 bases. The CDR3 is 15 amino acids. Germline CDR1 is WNHNN and CDR2 is SYGVQD (reference sequence). With V trimmed by 8 bases and J by 6 bases, 10 bases remained unmatched. CDR3 region: CASLPGAGGINEQFF. CDR3 sequence (DNA): TGCGCCAGCCTACCCGGAGCGGGGGGGATCAATGAGCAGTTCTTC.

The rearrangement uses TRBV5-1 and TRBJ2-3, with 8 bases that match TRBD1. The germline V gene has CDR1 SGHRS and CDR2 YFSETQ. CDR3 length equals 15 residues. The junction had 3 bases not matched to a gene; V was cut back by 1 base and J by 2 bases. CDR3 sequence reads: CASSLMGQDTDTQYF. DNA of the CDR3: TGCGCCAGCAGCTTGATGGGACAGGACACAGATACGCAGTATTTT.

The chain is built from TRBV29-1 and TRBJ2-5, with 10 bases that match TRBD2. The trim removed 2 bases at V and 4 bases at J, leaving 7 bases unmatched. Per germline, CDR1 SQVTM and CDR2 ANQGSEA. The CDR3 has 15 amino acids. In DNA, the CDR3 is TGCAGCGTTGAAAACCCAGCGGGGGGGAGAGAGACCCAGTACTTC. Its translation is CSVENPAGGRETQYF.

About this clone itself: Other DNA sequences in the sample encode the same CDR3. This chain joins TRBV19 and TRBJ1-2; possible D gene TRBD1, 5 bases. The CDR3 contains 14 residues. Germline CDR1 is LNHDA and CDR2 is SQIVND (reference sequence). The V end was cut by 3 bases, the J end by 4 bases, with 12 bases between. The CDR3 loop is CASSIGPGSYGYTF. CDR3 in DNA: TGTGCCAGTAGTATCGGGCCAGGGAGCTATGGCTACACCTTC.

The J gene is TRBJ2-3, the V gene TRBV5-1; 14 bases agree with TRBD2. Germline-derived CDR1 and CDR2 are SGHRS and YFSETQ. Trimming removed 4 bases from V and 1 base from J; junction bases left unmatched: 5. CDR3 length equals 17 residues. CDR3 DNA: TGCGCCAGCAGCGTGGGACTAGCGGGAGTCGGCACAGATACGCAGTATTTT. It codes for CASSVGLAGVGTDTQYF.

The chain uses TRBV6-6 and TRBJ2-7; a possible D gene is TRBD2 (5 bases). Trimming stripped 7 bases from V and 4 bases from J, with 11 bases between. The CDR3 contains 12 residues. Germline CDR1 and CDR2: MNHNY and SVGAGI (reference sequence). The CDR3 sequence: CASTERGYEQYF. CDR3 DNA sequence: TGTGCCAGCACCGAACGAGGGTACGAGCAGTACTTC.

This clone was counted a few times. The V gene is TRBV5-3, the J gene TRBJ2-5; 7 bases align to TRBD2. TRBV5-3 is reported as an ORF; its role is uncertain. The CDR3 covers 18 residues. Germline trimming cut 4 bases from V and 5 bases from J; bases unmatched to any gene: 20. The DNA for the CDR3 is TGTGCCAGAAGCCTACGCCATATGGGGCGGGAGCCGAAGGAGACCCAGTACTTC. It encodes CARSLRHMGREPKETQYF.

This chain links TRBV11-2 with TRBJ2-1; 13 bases fit TRBD2. The CDR3 sequence is 19 residues long. Germline V gene data show CDR1 as SGHAT and CDR2 as FQNNGV. Losses at the gene ends were 3 bases for V and 6 bases for J; bases not matched to a gene: 14. The CDR3: CASSLGAGLAGLLGNEQFF. DNA of the CDR3: TGTGCCAGCAGCTTGGGAGCGGGACTAGCGGGATTATTGGGCAATGAGCAGTTCTTC.

About this clone: Other nucleotide sequences from this sample produce the same CDR3. The V and J genes are TRBV6-5 and TRBJ1-3; D is unresolved. CDR1 is MNHEY, CDR2 SVGAGI, per germline. Trimming stripped 7 bases from V and 0 bases from J, with 7 bases between. This CDR3 contains 13 residues. The CDR3: CASTPGSGNTIYF. CDR3 nucleotides: TGTGCCAGCACCCCGGGCTCTGGAAACACCATATATTTT.

This chain uses TRBV28 with TRBJ1-2; 8 nucleotides align to TRBD1. The V segment lost 6 bases and the J segment 4 bases; nucleotides outside the gene matches: 7. The length of the CDR3 is 14 residues. Per the germline V gene, CDR1 is MDHEN and CDR2 is SYDVKM. The DNA of the CDR3 is TGTGCCAGCAGAACCCCCGACAGGGGCTATGGCTACACCTTC. Its protein is CASRTPDRGYGYTF.

This chain joins TRBV5-4 and TRBJ2-5, with 7 bases that match TRBD1. V gave up 0 bases and J gave up 5 bases; unmatched junction bases: 7. Germline V CDR1 and CDR2: SGHNT, YYREEE (reference sequence). This CDR3 spans 15 amino acids. Written as DNA, the CDR3 is TGTGCCAGCAGCTTGGGAGGACAGGATAGGGAGACCCAGTACTTC. This translates into CASSLGGQDRETQYF.